This T cell receptor beta chain comes out of a study of blood T cells in healthy people across ages. A sample-barcoded 5' primer and a J-beta primer mix were used in a second PCR of roughly 7 to 12 cycles. TCRdb re-called the 5' RACE reads through MiXCR, storing one row per CDR3 protein. The sample shows about 780,000 distinct CDR3 sequences, 62% of them seen only once. The germline gives CDR1 DFQATT, CDR2 SNEGSKA (reference sequence). V was trimmed by 3 bases and J by 1 base, leaving 12 bases between them. The CDR3 totals 14 residues. The sequencing input was blood. The chain couples TRBV20-1 to TRBJ1-1; D might be TRBD1 (6 bases). The receptor was isolated from a man aged 25 to 40 in good health. CDR3 nucleotide sequence: TGCAGTGCTAGCCGCGGACAGCCGAACACTGAAGCTTTCTTT. It encodes CSASRGQPNTEAFF.